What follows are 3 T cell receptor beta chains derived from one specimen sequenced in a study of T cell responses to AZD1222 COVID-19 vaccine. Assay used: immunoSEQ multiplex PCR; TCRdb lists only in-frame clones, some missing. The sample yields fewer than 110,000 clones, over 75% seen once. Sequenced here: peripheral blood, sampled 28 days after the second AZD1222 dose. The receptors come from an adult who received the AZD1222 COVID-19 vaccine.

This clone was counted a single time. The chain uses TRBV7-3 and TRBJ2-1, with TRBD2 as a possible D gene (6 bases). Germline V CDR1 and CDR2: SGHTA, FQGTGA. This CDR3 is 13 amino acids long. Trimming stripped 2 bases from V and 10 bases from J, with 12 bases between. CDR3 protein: CASSLLGGREQFF. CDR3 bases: TGTGCCAGCAGCTTACTAGGTGGGAGGGAGCAGTTCTTC.

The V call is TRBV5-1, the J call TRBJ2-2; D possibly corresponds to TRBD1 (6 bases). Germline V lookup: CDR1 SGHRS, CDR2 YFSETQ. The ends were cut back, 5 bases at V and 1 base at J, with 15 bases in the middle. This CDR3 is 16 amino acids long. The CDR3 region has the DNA TGCGCCAGCAGAAGGACCGGGACACAGAACACCGGGGAGCTGTTTTTT. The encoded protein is CASRRTGTQNTGELFF. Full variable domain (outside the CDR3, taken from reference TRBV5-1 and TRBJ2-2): KAGVTQTPRYLIKTRGQQVTLSCSPISGHRSVSWYQQTPGQGLQFLFEYFSETQRNKGNFPGRFSGRQFSNSRSEMNVSTLELGDSALYLCASRRTGTQNTGELFFGEGSRLTVL.

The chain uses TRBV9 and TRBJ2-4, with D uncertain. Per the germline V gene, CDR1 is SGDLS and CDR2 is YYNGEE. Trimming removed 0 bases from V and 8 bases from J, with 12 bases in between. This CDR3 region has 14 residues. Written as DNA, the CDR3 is TGTGCCAGCAGCGTAGGAAGCGCTTGGGACATTCAGTACTTC. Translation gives CASSVGSAWDIQYF.